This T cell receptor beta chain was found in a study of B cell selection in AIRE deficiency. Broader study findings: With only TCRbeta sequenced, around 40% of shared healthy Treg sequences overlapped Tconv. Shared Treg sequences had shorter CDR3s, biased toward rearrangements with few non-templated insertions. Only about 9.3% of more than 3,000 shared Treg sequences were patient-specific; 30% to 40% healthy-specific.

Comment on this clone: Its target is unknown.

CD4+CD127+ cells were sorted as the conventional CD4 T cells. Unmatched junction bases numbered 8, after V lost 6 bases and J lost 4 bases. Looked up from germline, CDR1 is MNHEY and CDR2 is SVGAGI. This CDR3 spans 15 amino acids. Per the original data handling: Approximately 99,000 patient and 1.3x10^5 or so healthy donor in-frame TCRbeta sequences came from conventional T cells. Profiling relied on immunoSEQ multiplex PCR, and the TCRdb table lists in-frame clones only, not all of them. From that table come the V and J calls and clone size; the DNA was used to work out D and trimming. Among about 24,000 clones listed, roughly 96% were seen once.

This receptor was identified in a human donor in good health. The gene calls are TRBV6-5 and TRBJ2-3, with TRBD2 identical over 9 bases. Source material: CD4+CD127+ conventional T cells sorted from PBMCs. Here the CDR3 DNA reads TGTGCCAGCAGCGTCCTAGCGGGGCTCGCAGATACGCAGTATTTT. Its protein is CASSVLAGLADTQYF.